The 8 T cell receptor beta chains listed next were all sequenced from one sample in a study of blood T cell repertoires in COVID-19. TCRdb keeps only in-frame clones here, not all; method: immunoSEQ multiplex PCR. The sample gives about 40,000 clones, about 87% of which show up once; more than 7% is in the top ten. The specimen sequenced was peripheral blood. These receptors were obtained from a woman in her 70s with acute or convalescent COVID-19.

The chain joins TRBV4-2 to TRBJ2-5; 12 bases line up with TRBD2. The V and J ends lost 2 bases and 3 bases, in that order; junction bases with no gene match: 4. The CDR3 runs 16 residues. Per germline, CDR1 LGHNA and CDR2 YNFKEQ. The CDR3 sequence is CASSQSTSGSEETQYF. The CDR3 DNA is TGTGCCAGCAGCCAATCGACTAGCGGGAGTGAAGAGACCCAGTACTTC.

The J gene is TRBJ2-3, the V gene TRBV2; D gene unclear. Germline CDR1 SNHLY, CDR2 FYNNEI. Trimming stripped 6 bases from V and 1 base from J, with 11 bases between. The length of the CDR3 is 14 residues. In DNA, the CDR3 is TGTGCCAGCAGGGAAACCTCAGGCACAGATACGCAGTATTTT. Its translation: CASRETSGTDTQYF.

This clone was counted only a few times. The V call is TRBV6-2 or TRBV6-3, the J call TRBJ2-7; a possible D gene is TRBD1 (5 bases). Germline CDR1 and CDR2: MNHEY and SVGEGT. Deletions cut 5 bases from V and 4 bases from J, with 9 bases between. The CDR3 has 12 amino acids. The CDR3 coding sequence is TGTGCCAGCAGTACGACAGTTTACGAGCAGTACGTC. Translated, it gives CASSTTVYEQYV.

The CDR3 nucleotides read TGTGCCAGCAGCGCTGCGCGCTACTCTAGCGGACAAGAGACCCAGTACTTC. Translation: CASSAARYSSGQETQYF. The chain has TRBV9 and TRBJ2-5; 7 bases line up with TRBD2. With 3 bases clipped from V and 2 bases from J, the junction kept 13 bases outside the gene matches. This CDR3 has 17 residues. Germline CDR1 reads SGDLS; CDR2 reads YYNGEE.

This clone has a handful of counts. CDR3 bases: TGTGCCAGCCAACGTTGGACTGTGGCTCCCGGGGAGCTGTTTTTT. It is translated as CASQRWTVAPGELFF. V gene TRBV2 combines with J gene TRBJ2-2; tentatively, D is TRBD2 (5 bases). Germline V gene lookup returns CDR1 SNHLY and CDR2 FYNNEI. The CDR3 is made up of 15 amino acids. Trimming left V 8 bases short and J 6 bases short, with 19 bases between.

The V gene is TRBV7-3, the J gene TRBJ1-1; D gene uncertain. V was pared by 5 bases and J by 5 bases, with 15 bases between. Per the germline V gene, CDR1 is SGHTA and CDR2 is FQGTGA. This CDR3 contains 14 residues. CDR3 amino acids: CASSNDPRGTEAFF. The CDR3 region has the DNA TGTGCCAGCAGCAATGACCCCCGCGGAACTGAAGCTTTCTTT.

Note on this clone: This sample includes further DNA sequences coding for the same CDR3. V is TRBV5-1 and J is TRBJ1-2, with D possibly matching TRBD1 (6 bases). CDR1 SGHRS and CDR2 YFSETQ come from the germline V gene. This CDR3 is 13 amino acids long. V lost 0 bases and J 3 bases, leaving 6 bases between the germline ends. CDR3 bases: TGCGCCAGCAGCTTGGCAGGGGACTATGGCTACACCTTC. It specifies CASSLAGDYGYTF.

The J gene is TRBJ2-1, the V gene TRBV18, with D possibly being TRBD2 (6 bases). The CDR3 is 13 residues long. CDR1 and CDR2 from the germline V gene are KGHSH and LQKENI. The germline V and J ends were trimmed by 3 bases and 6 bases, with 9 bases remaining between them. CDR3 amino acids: CASSPGLSNEQFF. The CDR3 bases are TGTGCCAGCTCACCGGGACTCAGCAATGAGCAGTTCTTC.